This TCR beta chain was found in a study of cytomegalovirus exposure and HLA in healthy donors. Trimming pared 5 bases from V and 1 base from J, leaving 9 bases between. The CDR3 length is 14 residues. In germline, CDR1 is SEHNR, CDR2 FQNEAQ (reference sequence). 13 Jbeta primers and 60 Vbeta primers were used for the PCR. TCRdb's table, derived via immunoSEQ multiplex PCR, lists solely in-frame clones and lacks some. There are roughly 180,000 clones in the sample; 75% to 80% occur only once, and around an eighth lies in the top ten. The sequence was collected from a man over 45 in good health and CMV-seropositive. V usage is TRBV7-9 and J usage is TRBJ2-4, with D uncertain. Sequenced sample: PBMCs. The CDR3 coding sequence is TGTGCCAGCAGCCACATGTCGGCCAAAAACATTCAGTACTTC. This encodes CASSHMSAKNIQYF.